This T cell receptor (beta chain) derives from a study of blood T cells in healthy people across ages. Study results and limitations: Per-million-T-cell TCR beta diversity fell roughly linearly with age. When set beside aged donors, long-lived donors presented more naive CD4+ cells and higher diversity.

Roughly 10 milliliters of peripheral blood were drawn from each donor. Sample-barcoded 5' priming and a J-beta primer mix drove a second PCR of about 6 to 12 cycles. TCRdb re-called the 5' RACE reads with MiXCR, one entry per CDR3 protein. The table records about 780,000 distinct CDR3 sequences, roughly 46% of them present only once. This clonotype was counted only a few times. What it binds is not known. The CDR3 has 15 residues. Germline V gene sequence: CDR1 MNHEY, CDR2 SMNVEV (reference sequence). Germline trimming cut 5 bases from V and 4 bases from J; bases unmatched to any gene: 8. Sequencing used blood. V usage is TRBV27 and J usage is TRBJ2-3; 8 positions agree with TRBD2. The clonotype comes from an elderly man in good health. In nucleotides, the CDR3 is TGTGCCAGCAGTGAAAGCGGGAGTAGGGCAGATACGCAGTATTTT. Its protein is CASSESGSRADTQYF.